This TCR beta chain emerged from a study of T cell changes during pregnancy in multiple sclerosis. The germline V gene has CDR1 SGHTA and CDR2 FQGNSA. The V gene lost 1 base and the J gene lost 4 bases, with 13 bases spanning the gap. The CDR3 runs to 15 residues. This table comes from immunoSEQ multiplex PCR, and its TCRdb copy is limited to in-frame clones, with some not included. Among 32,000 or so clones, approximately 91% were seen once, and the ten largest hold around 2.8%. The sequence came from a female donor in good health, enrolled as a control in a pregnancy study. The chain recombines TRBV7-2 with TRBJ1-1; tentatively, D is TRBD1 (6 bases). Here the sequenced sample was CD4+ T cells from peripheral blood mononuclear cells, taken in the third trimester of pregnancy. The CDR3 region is CASSLGPGEGTEAFF. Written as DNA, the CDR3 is TGTGCCAGCAGCTTAGGTCCAGGGGAGGGCACTGAAGCTTTCTTT.